This entry is about one T cell receptor (beta chain). There is no known antigen for this receptor. Nothing much larger sits one base from this clone, and base qualities are not available. The data belong to a study of cytomegalovirus exposure and HLA in healthy donors (dated by TCRdb to about 2017). For the study in its entirety: In an earlier analysis of several hundred of the donors, about 270 Gb of sequence data and 95 million to 130 million unique TCR beta sequences from 150 million to 200 million T cells were reported. Typing coverage differed by locus: A, B, C, DRB1 and DQB1 were typed in roughly 620-630 donors, DQA1 in about 500, DPA1 in nearly 610, and DPB1 in 472. The study combined high-throughput TCR immunosequencing, statistical association of individual TCRs with disease status, and machine learning to predict cytomegalovirus infection status. A later analysis re-analyzed previously published TCR beta repertoires from roughly 630 donors and added high-resolution HLA genotyping to study TCR occurrence patterns. A handful of DR-DQ haplotypes were handled as single units for association and clustering because linkage in the cohort was strong. A later genetic analysis took genome-wide SNP genotypes for about 55% of the 666 donors and used that subset as a discovery cohort. Every discovery cohort repertoire had been produced on one sequencing platform. An early release that covered about 600 HLA-typed donors contained 250 to 350 gigabases of sequencing data and tens of millions of unique TCR sequences. The study aimed to test whether cataloging public T cell receptors could reveal signatures of past pathogen exposure. Using immunosequencing, the study profiled T cell repertoires from about 610 subjects and related those repertoires to cytomegalovirus serostatus. HLA typing included class I and class II loci at four-digit resolution. Besides the first cohort of around 670 subjects, a separate validation cohort made up of 120 different subjects was used. To decide whether each TCR beta V gene segment behaved as functional or pseudogenic, an earlier analysis of 587 of the donors relied on high-throughput TCR beta sequencing. Among about 410 genotyped donors of the cohort, an average of around 250,000 unique TCR beta nucleotide sequences was sequenced per donor, of which roughly 17% were non-productive. Rather than drawing on any new phenotypic data, the later analysis identified candidate immune exposures from TCR beta sequences and the way those sequences occurred across donors. The genetic ancestry cluster associated with self-reported Caucasian donors included around four fifths of the approximately 400 genotyped donors. Donor age, sex, ethnicity and CMV serostatus were compiled together with the repertoire data. The investigation overall reported the following: Assigning TCR associations to individual alleles was difficult when HLA alleles, especially DR and DQ, strongly co-occurred. Presence/absence analyses assumed roughly uniform sequencing depth across donors, an assumption that may not hold. According to a later analysis, most CMV-associated TCR beta chains appeared to be HLA-restricted, and the HLA associations seemed to be driven largely by CMV exposure. In a later analysis, the rate of TCR association differed among HLA loci, with DRB1 alleles having the most associated TCRs and HLA-C alleles having the fewest. At a false discovery rate of 0.05, a later analysis linked around 15,000 TCR beta sequences to specific HLA alleles. The study gave a list of 150 to 200 TCR beta chains associated with cytomegalovirus. The authors suggested that the approach could potentially be extended to other disease states and immunological phenotypes. A later analysis found that HLA-associated TCR beta chains were more clonally expanded and had lower generation probabilities than equally common non-associated chains. A cluster of highly shared sequence variants was judged likely to represent a technical artifact of the sequencing pipeline. In a later analysis, several top co-occurrence clusters were reported to appear linked to parvovirus B19, influenza, CMV and Epstein-Barr virus. Because some donors lacked HLA typing at each locus, the association tests relied only on the typed subset. An association between a missense DCLRE1C variant and V-gene and J-gene trimming of TCR beta chains was found in a later genetic analysis and replicated in an independent cohort. Only TCR beta chains were sequenced in this cohort, and the absence of alpha or paired-chain data limited detectable features. The classifier was reported to diagnose cytomegalovirus status with high specificity and sensitivity in both the original and validation cohorts. Because counts were too low, 15 to 20 rarely observed V segments, including chromosome 9 orphons, were excluded from the earlier analysis of 587 of the donors. In vitro tests confirmed that three of the cytomegalovirus-associated TCR beta chains recognize cytomegalovirus antigens. In an earlier analysis of some 550 of the donors, most TCR beta V segments were observed in productive rearrangements about 90% or about 30% of the time, broadly matching IMGT annotations. A further reported finding was that TCR beta sequences accurately predicted the HLA-A and HLA-B alleles for most subjects in the first cohort. A later genetic analysis reported fewer N-insertions in productive TCRs among donors in an Asian-associated ancestry cluster than the roughly 620-donor mean. Linkage disequilibrium might explain the correlated functional status among segregating V segments, but an unknown experimental factor could not be excluded. Across donors, most TCR sequences were observed very rarely, whereas some public TCRs were present in many individuals. Immune exposure information for the cohort was limited to CMV serostatus. Some IMGT-functional V segments, including TRBV6-2 and TRBV6-3, could not be told apart with the 87-base-pair reads, so those segments were excluded.

CDR1 and CDR2, per the germline V gene, are MDHEN and SYDVKM. The germline V end is reduced by 6 bases and the J end by 4 bases; junction bases left unmatched: 8. The CDR3 goes from the cysteine to the phenylalanine over 15 residues. Only the CDR3 part of the read is kept: 45 bases, read in frame from the first base. The cohort consisted of 670 or so healthy bone marrow donors. Cohort members were all nominally healthy when sampled, although unrecorded immune exposures were likely present. The donor tested CMV seropositive and was one of the 289 seropositive cohort members. A peripheral blood sample was provided by each donor, and peripheral blood mononuclear cells were used for TCR beta sequencing. Genomic DNA was extracted from the blood cell samples with the Qiagen DNeasy Blood Extraction Kit. The library was generated by the immunoSEQ multiplex PCR assay. The multiplex PCR relied on a mix of 60 forward primers for TCR Vbeta segments and 13 reverse primers for TCR Jbeta segments. A multiplex PCR assay on genomic DNA amplified the CDR3 region of rearranged TCR beta genes. On the Illumina HiSeq System, the amplified TCR beta libraries were sequenced as 87-base-pair reads. Per the authors' processing: A later analysis tallied 75 million to 85 million unique TCR beta chains across the 640 or so repertoires, and some 12 million of those chains were shared by two or more donors. A nearest-neighbor algorithm error-corrected the raw reads and collapsed the reads into unique sequences, merging closely related sequences to remove PCR and sequencing errors. CDR3 sequences were aligned to IMGT reference sequences to assign V, D and J gene segments. For a sequence to be retained, a match of at least six nucleotides to both a V gene segment and a J gene segment was required. A rearrangement counted as productive if the CDR3 had no stop codons and remained in frame with V and J, and every other rearrangement counted as non-productive. Following IMGT convention, CDR3 was defined as the stretch from the second conserved V-encoded cysteine to the conserved J-encoded phenylalanine. In an earlier analysis of 500 to 650 of the donors, sequences lacking an unambiguous match to a single V gene segment were excluded. In an earlier analysis of around 590 of the donors, a V segment was called functional when productive rearrangements were above 56.7%, and segregating when the standard deviation between donors exceeded 5%. A statistical classification framework was built to diagnose cytomegalovirus status from the catalog of TCR beta chain sequences. In a later analysis, TCR nucleotide sequences were compared against IMGT/GENE-DB human TR gene sequences so that V and J genes could be assigned. The TCRdist pipeline was used in a later analysis to assign CDR3 sequences and most-parsimonious VDJ recombination scenarios. A later analysis defined each TCR beta chain by its CDR3 amino acid sequence plus V-gene family, and excluded reads lacking a unique V-gene family. In a later analysis, 500 to 650 highly shared, low-generation-probability nucleotide sequences were removed to address suspected cross-contamination and a sequencing artifact. In a later analysis, a clonal expansion index for each public chain was calculated from normalized within-repertoire ranks of inferred template counts. In a later analysis, generation probabilities were computed with a VDJ recombination model fitted to out-of-frame rearrangements, and the resulting probabilities were checked against IGoR. Hypergeometric tests were used in a later analysis to score TCR-TCR, TCR-HLA and TCR-CMV co-occurrence, with a repertoire-size bias correction applied to the TCR pairs. To estimate false discovery rates, a later analysis permuted the HLA or CMV assignments 20 times. In a later analysis, co-occurring TCRs were grouped using DBSCAN, and TCRdist sequence similarity was added for clustering within HLA-allele-positive subsets. Repertoires with fewer than 30,000 or more than 120,000 public chains were left out of co-occurrence clustering, as were four to six repertoires with anomalous nucleotide sharing. The table was pulled from immuneACCESS by TCRdb, which kept in-frame rearrangements only. Such tables lose some clones; where checked, under half of the loss comes from unresolved V genes, and the rest has no known cause. D and trimming come from the DNA, and the V and J calls and clone size come from that table. Here the sample has about 180,000 clones; 84% occur a single time. The ten largest make up approximately 1.2% of the sample.

The receptor was derived from a girl aged 2 to 10 in good health and CMV-seropositive. The V and J genes are TRBV28 and TRBJ2-1, with 8 central nucleotides matching TRBD1. The sample was PBMCs. For the CDR3, the sequence is CASRTGTGNYNEQFF. The nucleotide sequence reads TGTGCCAGCAGAACCGGGACAGGTAATTACAATGAGCAGTTCTTC.